These T cell receptor beta chains were read from a single sample in a study of cytomegalovirus exposure and HLA in healthy donors. The table came from immunoSEQ multiplex PCR; TCRdb's copy has only in-frame clones and leaves some out. Altogether under 200,000 clones are present, about 75% being singletons, with the ten largest covering roughly 13%. Sequences were obtained from PBMCs. The receptors were sampled from a man in his fifties in good health and CMV-seropositive. CDR3s include the opening cysteine and the closing phenylalanine or tryptophan. D genes are given only for firm matches.

>TRBV6-6|TRBJ2-6|.
CASSYSLSGANVLTF
>TRBV9|TRBJ2-5|TRBD1
CASSVALTGGSETQYF
>TRBV14|TRBJ1-1|.
CASSQVSVTEAFF
>TRBV9|TRBJ1-5|TRBD1
CASILRGHDSNQPQHF
>TRBV5-6|TRBJ1-4|.
CASSLGTQTRGEKLFF
>TRBV7-3|TRBJ2-3|TRBD1
CASSGTGKTSDTQYF
>TRBV7-2|TRBJ1-2|.
CASSSEIRYTF
>TRBV19|TRBJ2-5|.
CASSHRELGETQYF
>TRBV9|TRBJ1-6|TRBD1
CASSVPQDRGDSPLHF
>TRBV7-2|TRBJ2-1|TRBD1
CASSYQTGNNEQFF
>TRBV27|TRBJ2-6|TRBD2
CASGRASGANVLTF
>TRBV28|TRBJ2-1|TRBD2
CASSLELAGVTYNEQFF
>TRBV19|TRBJ1-4|TRBD1
CASSGTENEKLFF
>TRBV30|TRBJ1-2|.
CAWTSGNGYTF
>TRBV4-2|TRBJ2-1|TRBD2
CASSQGPSGGAYEQFF
>TRBV29-1|TRBJ1-2|TRBD1
CSAGTVTYGYTF
>TRBV6-6|TRBJ1-6|.
CASSPPGVQSPLHF
>TRBV10-3|TRBJ2-1|.
CAISEKLNNEQFF
>TRBV7-2|TRBJ1-1|.
CASSLYRGHMNTEAFF
>TRBV18|TRBJ2-1|.
CASSPREIAFNEQFF
>TRBV6-6|TRBJ2-3|TRBD2
CASSLGTSGGTDTQYF
>TRBV28|TRBJ1-2|TRBD1
CASSPTGDYGYTF
>TRBV7-2|TRBJ1-6|TRBD1
CASTKTGSYNSPLHF
>TRBV6-1|TRBJ1-2|.
CASSVDRLNYGYTF
>TRBV2|TRBJ1-5|.
CASGFEVSNQPQHF
>TRBV5-1|TRBJ1-4|.
CASSFSGEDEKLFF